The source of this T cell receptor (beta chain) is a study of PD-1 blockade in classical Hodgkin lymphoma. In the study overall: The study gave patients nivolumab 3 mg/kg intravenously every 2 weeks.

As for time point: cycle 4 day 1 (C4D1), after 5 to 7 weeks of nivolumab. All the patients suffered relapse after autologous stem cell transplantation, and brentuximab vedotin exposure differed. Trimming removed 2 bases from V and 5 bases from J; junction bases left unmatched: 14. This CDR3 has 19 residues. Germline-derived CDR1 and CDR2 are SEHNR and FQNEAQ (reference sequence). The data were produced by immunoSEQ multiplex PCR, yet TCRdb's version contains in-frame clones alone and is incomplete. The sample holds some 93,000 clones, around 80% seen once. This TCR was sampled from a human donor with classical Hodgkin lymphoma. The chain recombines TRBV7-9 with TRBJ2-2; TRBD1 matches at 10 bases. Material: peripheral blood mononuclear cells (PBMCs), obtained before the fourth cycle of nivolumab. CDR3: CASSLKGAPGQGKTGELFF. CDR3 DNA: TGTGCCAGCAGCTTAAAGGGGGCACCGGGACAGGGGAAAACCGGGGAGCTGTTTTTT.